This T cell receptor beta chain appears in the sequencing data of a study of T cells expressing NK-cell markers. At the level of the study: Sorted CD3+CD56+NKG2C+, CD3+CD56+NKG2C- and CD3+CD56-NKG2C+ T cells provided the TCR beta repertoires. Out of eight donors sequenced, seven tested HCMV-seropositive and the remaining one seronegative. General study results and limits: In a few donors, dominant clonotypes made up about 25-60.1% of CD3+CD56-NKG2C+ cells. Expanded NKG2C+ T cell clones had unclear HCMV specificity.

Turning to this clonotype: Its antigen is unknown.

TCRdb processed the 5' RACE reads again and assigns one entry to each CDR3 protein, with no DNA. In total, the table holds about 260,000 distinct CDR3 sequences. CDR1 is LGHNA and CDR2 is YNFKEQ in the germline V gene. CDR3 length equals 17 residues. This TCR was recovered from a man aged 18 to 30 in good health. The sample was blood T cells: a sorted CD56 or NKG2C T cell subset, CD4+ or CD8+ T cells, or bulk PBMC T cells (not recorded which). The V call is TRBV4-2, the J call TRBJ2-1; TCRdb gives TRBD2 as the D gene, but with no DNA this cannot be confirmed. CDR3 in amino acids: CASSQRGAGGTNNEQFF.